The present T cell receptor (beta chain) was sequenced within a study of cytomegalovirus exposure and HLA in healthy donors. Study details: HLA-typed donors were the source of approximately 85 million unique TCRs, which an early data release held.

PCR employed 60 Vbeta and 13 Jbeta primers. Sequenced by immunoSEQ multiplex PCR; TCRdb stores in-frame clones only, minus some. The sample carries about 68,000 clones, approximately 78% recorded once. The CDR3 length is 13 residues. The trim removed 2 bases at V and 10 bases at J, leaving 5 bases unmatched. The germline gives CDR1 SGDLS, CDR2 YYNGEE. Remarks on this clone: Its cognate antigen is unknown.

Regarding the study as a whole: The authors enumerated 150 to 200 TCR beta chains as linked to cytomegalovirus.

The clonotype originates from a human donor in good health. Material for sequencing was PBMCs. The chain employs TRBV9 and TRBJ1-1; TRBD1 aligns across 10 bases. For the CDR3, the DNA is TGTGCCAGCAGCGTGGGACAGGGGTGGGGAGCTTTCTTT. The encoded protein is CASSVGQGWGAFF.